The rows below give T cell receptor beta chains drawn from one sample of a study of PD-1 blockade in classical Hodgkin lymphoma. Method: immunoSEQ multiplex PCR; TCRdb's copy keeps in-frame clones and lacks some. The sample yields roughly 20,000 clones, less than 90% seen once. This specimen was CD8+ T cells from blood, taken before the fourth cycle of nivolumab. These receptors all come from a human donor with classical Hodgkin lymphoma. Each CDR3 is given with its conserved first and last residue. D genes are given only for firm matches.

>TRBJ2-7|NA|TRBV4-1
CASGGAGASYEQYF
>TRBJ1-5|NA|TRBV27
CASSPDSLSNQPQHF
>TRBJ2-1|TRBD1|TRBV28
CASSLGQAVYNEQFF
>TRBJ2-6|TRBD1|TRBV2
CASSIDRALTSGANVLTF
>TRBJ2-1|TRBD1|TRBV4-1
CASSQDPQTGARNEQFF
>TRBJ1-1|NA|TRBV9
CASSPATRYTEAFF
>TRBJ2-7|NA|TRBV14
CASSQGWEQYF
>TRBJ2-2|NA|TRBV5-1
CASSPWTANTGELFF
>TRBJ1-2|NA|TRBV6-6
CASSYPLGGAGYTF
>TRBJ2-1|TRBD2|TRBV6-5
CASSYGLADYNEQFF
>NA|NA|TRBV7-6
CASSLGKGPIYEQYF